The 11 T cell receptor beta chains below come from one sample, sequenced in a study of blood T cell repertoires in COVID-19. Profiling relied on immunoSEQ multiplex PCR, and the TCRdb table lists in-frame clones only, not all of them. The data hold 100,000 to 150,000 clones, with 84% observed a single time. The sequencing input was PBMCs or T cells enriched from blood (not recorded which). The receptors derive from a woman aged 25-40 years who had recovered from COVID-19.

This clone was observed a few times. The chain joins TRBV30 to TRBJ2-3, with TRBD2 identical over 13 bases. Trimming took 8 bases from V and 4 from J; bases not matched to a gene: 3. Per germline, CDR1 GTSNPN and CDR2 SVGIG (reference sequence). There are 13 residues in the CDR3. The CDR3 DNA reads as TGTGCCCTCGGACTAGCGGGAGCAGATACGCAGTATTTT. Residues: CALGLAGADTQYF.

The gene calls are TRBV4-2 and TRBJ2-5; no reliable D call. CDR1 is LGHNA and CDR2 is YNFKEQ in the germline V gene. This CDR3 spans 14 amino acids. The V and J ends lost 3 bases and 2 bases respectively, with 10 bases between them. The CDR3: CASSHGELQETQYF. The CDR3 DNA reads TGTGCCAGCAGCCATGGTGAGCTACAAGAGACCCAGTACTTC.

This chain connects TRBV2 to TRBJ2-2; TRBD2 matches at 15 bases. Germline CDR1 is SNHLY and CDR2 is FYNNEI. The V gene end was trimmed by 8 bases and the J gene end by 2 bases; junction bases not matched to a gene: 3. This CDR3 has 16 amino acids. This chain's CDR3 is CASWTSGGGNTGELFF. The CDR3 DNA reads TGTGCCAGCTGGACTAGCGGGGGGGGTAACACCGGGGAGCTGTTTTTT.

The rearrangement uses TRBV6-5 and TRBJ1-5; D gene unclear. The germline CDR1 and CDR2 sequences are MNHEY and SVGAGI. The CDR3 extends over 13 amino acids. The germline V and J ends were trimmed by 6 bases and 0 bases, with 6 bases remaining between them. The CDR3 DNA is TGTGCCAGCAGGGAGGATAGCAATCAGCCCCAGCATTTT. Its translation is CASREDSNQPQHF.

This chain joins TRBV6-5 and TRBJ1-5; 9 positions match TRBD1. Germline CDR1 MNHEY, CDR2 SVGAGI. The CDR3 consists of 15 residues. V was clipped by 6 bases and J by 4 bases; unmatched bases: 7. CDR3 in DNA: TGTGCCAGCAGAAAGACAGGGGGTGGTAATCAGCCCCAGCATTTT. As protein: CASRKTGGGNQPQHF.

The genes are TRBV28 and TRBJ1-3, with TRBD1 matching 8 bases. Germline V gives CDR1 MDHEN, CDR2 SYDVKM. With 7 bases clipped from V and 0 bases from J, the junction kept 5 bases outside the gene matches. The CDR3 consists of 15 residues. Here the CDR3 reads CASIDTGGSGNTIYF. CDR3 coding DNA: TGTGCCAGCATCGATACAGGGGGCTCTGGAAACACCATATATTTT.

The chain joins TRBV19 to TRBJ2-1; TRBD2 matches at 10 bases. CDR1 is LNHDA and CDR2 is SQIVND in the germline V gene (reference sequence). This CDR3 is built from 14 residues. After removal of 7 bases from V and 7 bases from J, the junction contained 7 bases not matched to a gene. The CDR3 is CASMSGRAGNEQFF. CDR3 coding DNA: TGTGCCAGTATGAGCGGGAGGGCCGGGAATGAGCAGTTCTTC.

The chain is built from TRBV4-2 and TRBJ2-3; TRBD2 might be the D (6 bases). Germline CDR1 is LGHNA and CDR2 is YNFKEQ. Trimming took 0 bases from V and 6 from J, leaving 10 bases between them. The CDR3 runs 14 residues. The CDR3 reads CASSQEAGRDTQYF. Here the CDR3 DNA reads TGTGCCAGCAGCCAAGAGGCAGGGAGGGATACGCAGTATTTT.

The chain is built from TRBV13 and TRBJ2-7, with 14 bases aligning to TRBD2. The CDR3 extends over 18 amino acids. The germline V gene encodes CDR1 PRHDT and CDR2 FYEKMQ (reference sequence). J was trimmed by 0 bases and V by 0 bases; bases with no gene match: 4. This chain's CDR3 is CASSLGGLAGVHSYEQYF. In nucleotides, the CDR3 is TGTGCCAGCAGCTTAGGGGGACTAGCGGGAGTCCACTCCTACGAGCAGTACTTC. The variable domain in full, with the rest retrieved from reference TRBV13 and TRBJ2-7, is AAGVIQSPRHLIKEKRETATLKCYPIPRHDTVYWYQQGPGQDPQFLISFYEKMQSDKGSIPDRFSAQQFSDYHSELNMSSLELGDSALYFCASSLGGLAGVHSYEQYFGPGTRLTVT.

CDR3 bases: TGTGCCAGCAGCCTCGGGACAGGGGCAGGAGAGACCCAGTACTTC. This translates into CASSLGTGAGETQYF. The rearrangement uses TRBV11-2 and TRBJ2-5; 10 bases align to TRBD1. Germline V gene lookup returns CDR1 SGHAT and CDR2 FQNNGV. This CDR3 is 15 amino acids long. V shed 5 bases and J 4 bases; nucleotides not matched to a gene: 7.

The sample holds one count of this clone. The chain joins TRBV28 to TRBJ2-1; perhaps TRBD2 as D (6 bases). This CDR3 has 15 residues. The V end was cut by 3 bases, the J end by 4 bases, with 13 bases between. From germline, CDR1 is MDHEN and CDR2 SYDVKM. In DNA form, the CDR3 reads TGTGCCAGCAGTTTGTCTGAACTAGCATACAATGAGCAGTTCTTC. Its protein is CASSLSELAYNEQFF.